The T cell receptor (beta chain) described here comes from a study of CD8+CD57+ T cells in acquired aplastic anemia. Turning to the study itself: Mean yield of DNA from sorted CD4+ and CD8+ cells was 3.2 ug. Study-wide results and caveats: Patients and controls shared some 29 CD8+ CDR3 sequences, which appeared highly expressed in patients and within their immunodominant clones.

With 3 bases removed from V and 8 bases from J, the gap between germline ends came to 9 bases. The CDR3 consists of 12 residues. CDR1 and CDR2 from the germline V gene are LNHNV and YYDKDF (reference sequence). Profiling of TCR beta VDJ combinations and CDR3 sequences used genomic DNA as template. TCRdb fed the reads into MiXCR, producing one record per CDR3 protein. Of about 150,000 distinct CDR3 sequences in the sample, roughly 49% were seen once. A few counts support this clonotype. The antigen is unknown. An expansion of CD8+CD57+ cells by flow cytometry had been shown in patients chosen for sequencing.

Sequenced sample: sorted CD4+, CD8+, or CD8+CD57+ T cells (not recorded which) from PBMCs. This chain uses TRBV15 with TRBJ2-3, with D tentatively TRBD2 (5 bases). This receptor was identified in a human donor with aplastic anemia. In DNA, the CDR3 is TGTGCCACCAGCAGGACCGGGATTACGCAGTATTTT. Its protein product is CATSRTGITQYF.